This TCR beta chain comes out of a study of control samples from healthy donors and cancer patients. TCRdb keeps only in-frame clones here, not all; method: immunoSEQ multiplex PCR. The data contain about 150,000 clones, approximately 93% of them singletons. V gave up 5 bases and J gave up 4 bases, with 14 bases separating them. The V gene's germline CDR1 is MNHEY and CDR2 SVGEGT. The CDR3 runs to 14 residues. V gene TRBV6-2 or TRBV6-3 combines with J gene TRBJ1-2, with D possibly matching TRBD1 (6 bases). Source material: blood. The TCR was taken from a middle-aged man in good health. The CDR3: CASSLRTALYGYTF. Here the CDR3 DNA reads TGTGCCAGCAGTCTTAGGACAGCCCTCTATGGCTACACCTTC.